This TCR beta chain is from a study of blood T cell repertoires in COVID-19. Study as a whole: Sites across the United States, Italy and Spain contributed samples from acute and convalescent COVID-19. PBMCs, B-cell-depleted T cells, or T cells were the source of the cDNA or gDNA that made up the material.

In the authors' methods: Estimated nucleated cell counts came from reference gene primer amplification. This table comes from immunoSEQ multiplex PCR, and its TCRdb copy is limited to in-frame clones, with some not included. The V and J calls and clone size were taken over from that table, and D and trimming were inferred from the DNA. The repertoire holds more than 250,000 clones, with around 87% as singletons. This clone was seen more than once but under ten times. The CDR3 runs 19 residues. Germline V gene lookup returns CDR1 MGHRA and CDR2 YSYEKL. V dropped 0 bases and J dropped 4; count of bases not matched to a gene: 14.

Sequenced: peripheral blood. The TCR comes from a man between 45 and 60 years old with active or convalescent COVID-19. This chain links TRBV4-1 with TRBJ1-4; TRBD1 aligns across 7 bases. The CDR3 spells CASSQDRHRGRDRNEKLFF. In DNA, the CDR3 is TGCGCCAGCAGCCAAGATCGGCACAGGGGCCGCGACCGTAATGAAAAACTGTTTTTT.